These 10 T cell receptor beta chains came from one sample sequenced in a study of blood T cell repertoires in COVID-19. Using immunoSEQ multiplex PCR, the repertoire was profiled, and TCRdb retains in-frame clones only, with some absent. Counted here are approximately 94,000 clones, more than 85% occurring once; the ten biggest clones make up about 6.9%. The sample consisted of peripheral blood. Receptors originate from a man aged 25 to 40 in a cohort sampled during active COVID-19.

This sequence joins TRBV14 and TRBJ1-4; weak D call: TRBD1 (5 bases). Trimming stripped 1 base from V and 5 bases from J, with 14 bases between. The CDR3 consists of 16 residues. The germline V gene has CDR1 SGHDN and CDR2 FVKESK. CDR3 in DNA: TGTGCCAGCAGCCAAGGAGTACGGCAGGGAAATGAAAAACTGTTTTTT. As protein: CASSQGVRQGNEKLFF.

The CDR3 here is CAWWGPNTEAFF. CDR3 sequence (DNA): TGTGCCTGGTGGGGCCCGAACACTGAAGCTTTCTTT. The chain recombines TRBV30 with TRBJ1-1, with a weak D call TRBD1 (5 bases). V lost 5 bases to trimming and J lost 1 base, with 8 bases between them. The CDR3 has 12 amino acids. The germline gives CDR1 GTSNPN, CDR2 SVGIG (reference sequence).

This clone occurred once. The gene calls are TRBV6-5 and TRBJ1-1, with D maybe TRBD1 (6 bases). Germline-derived CDR1 and CDR2 are MNHEY and SVGAGI. The ends were cut back, 2 bases at V and 7 bases at J, with 11 bases in the middle. This CDR3 region has 13 residues. CDR3 region: CASSYGRGDEAFF. CDR3 coding DNA: TGTGCCAGCAGTTACGGGAGGGGGGATGAAGCTTTCTTT.

Written as DNA, the CDR3 is TGTGCCAGCAGCTTTGGGGACAACTACGAGCAGTACTTC. Translation gives CASSFGDNYEQYF. The chain joins TRBV11-2 to TRBJ2-7, with a possible D match to TRBD1 (6 bases). The V and J ends lost 3 bases and 3 bases respectively, with 9 bases between them. Germline values: CDR1 SGHAT, CDR2 FQNNGV. This CDR3 has 13 amino acids.

V is TRBV29-1 and J is TRBJ2-1; 14 positions agree with TRBD2. V lost 5 bases, J lost 10 bases, and 10 bases stayed unmatched. Germline loops: CDR1 SQVTM, CDR2 ANQGSEA. The CDR3 has 15 amino acids. The CDR3 coding sequence is TGCAGCGTTTCCGCCGGGACTAGCGGGGGTTTAGAGCAGTTCTTC. Translating gives CSVSAGTSGGLEQFF.

This clone was observed once. This sequence joins TRBV12-5 and TRBJ2-1; 11 bases line up with TRBD2. The V gene end was trimmed by 9 bases and the J gene end by 10 bases; junction bases not matched to a gene: 11. The V gene's germline CDR1 is LGHNT and CDR2 FRNRAP. This CDR3 comprises 14 residues. Here the CDR3 DNA reads TGTGCTAGCCATCCGGTAGCGGGGGGGCGGGAGCAGTTCTTC. Protein sequence: CASHPVAGGREQFF.

The V and J genes are TRBV20-1 and TRBJ2-1; 12 bases are shared with TRBD2. The V gene's germline CDR1 is DFQATT and CDR2 SNEGSKA (reference sequence). V shed 3 bases and J 7 bases; nucleotides not matched to a gene: 10. The CDR3 runs 16 residues. The CDR3 region has the DNA TGCAGTGCTAGTACTAGCGGGGGGAAAGGGGGGAATGAGCAGTTCTTC. Translated, it gives CSASTSGGKGGNEQFF.

This clone was seen more than once but under ten times. The chain carries TRBV29-1 and TRBJ2-3; TRBD2 matches at 8 bases. CDR1 SQVTM and CDR2 ANQGSEA come from the germline V gene. V dropped 4 bases and J dropped 5; count of bases not matched to a gene: 5. The length of the CDR3 is 13 residues. The CDR3 DNA sequence: TGCAGCGTTGTCGGGGGGGCGAAAGATACGCAGTATTTT. Amino acid sequence: CSVVGGAKDTQYF.

V usage is TRBV7-3 and J usage is TRBJ1-1; 8 bases fit TRBD1. Looked up from germline, CDR1 is SGHTA and CDR2 is FQGTGA. There are 14 residues in the CDR3. V was pared by 5 bases and J by 3 bases, with 5 bases of the junction left unmatched. The CDR3 nucleotides read TGTGCCAGCAGCCTAAAGACAGGGGACACTGAAGCTTTCTTT. The encoded protein is CASSLKTGDTEAFF.

The chain recombines TRBV28 with TRBJ1-6, with no clear D. Germline CDR1 MDHEN, CDR2 SYDVKM. The CDR3 loop spans 13 amino acids. V gave up 2 bases and J gave up 13 bases, with 12 bases separating them. The CDR3 here is CASSLEDSRPLHF. The DNA of the CDR3 is TGTGCCAGCAGTTTAGAGGATAGTCGGCCCCTCCACTTT.